These 31 T cell receptor beta chains were all obtained from the same sample, sequenced in a study of tumor-infiltrating lymphocytes in primary liver carcinoma. Unsorted bulk tissue, roughly 20-33 mg of it, served as the source for co-extraction of RNA and DNA. The input was approximately 500 ng total RNA; TCR beta cDNA was made from it with a constant-region primer. Slightly modified ARM-PCR with three nested multiplex PCR rounds yielded TCR beta libraries. Investigators reported that the first two PCR rounds, at around 9 cycles each, used TRBV1-TRBV30 forward primers with a C-beta reverse primer. TCRdb reprocessed the multiplex PCR reads via MiXCR and lists one record per CDR3 protein. The repertoire consists of some 110,000 distinct CDR3 sequences, with 55% to 75% occurring once and the leading ten covering 7.5% to 9%. The sequencing sample was made of liver tumor tissue from sampling region 3. Subset reported: tumor region T3, left-lateral pole. The source is a woman between 55 and 75 years old with primary liver carcinoma and hepatitis B virus infection.

As to this clonotype: One end of the junction is discordant with germline, which a read error may explain. The chain combines TRBV12-3 or TRBV12-4 with TRBJ2-1, with D possibly being TRBD2 (5 bases). This CDR3 is 14 amino acids long. CDR3 DNA sequence: TGTACCAGCATAGCCAGCGGAGTCTACAATGAGCAGTTCTTC. Translation: CTSIASGVYNEQFF.

This clonotype appeared many times. In nucleotides, the CDR3 is TGTGCCAGCAGAGGGATGAGCAGTAGGAACACTGAAGCTTTCTTT. It translates to CASRGMSSRNTEAFF. The chain employs TRBV6-5 and TRBJ1-1, with D unclear. The CDR3 loop spans 15 amino acids. The V end lost 6 bases, the J end lost 1 base, and 15 bases lay between the germline ends. Germline CDR1 MNHEY, CDR2 SVGAGI.

About this clonotype itself: One base away lies a much larger clone, so this may be a sequencing read error. J is TRBJ2-5 and V is TRBV5-1, with D tentatively TRBD2 (5 bases). CDR1 and CDR2 from the germline V gene are SGHRS and YFSETQ. The V end was cut by 7 bases, the J end by 2 bases, with 15 bases between. The CDR3 has 14 residues. CDR3 DNA: TGCGCCAGCGGCATACCGGGATTTCAAGAGACCCAGTACTTC. Residues: CASGIPGFQETQYF.

There are a few counts of this clonotype. A read error may explain this, as a much larger clone is one base away. The gene calls are TRBV6-2 or TRBV6-3 and TRBJ2-1; D might be TRBD2 (5 bases). Germline CDR1 is MNHEY and CDR2 is SVGEGT. The CDR3 totals 15 residues. In DNA form, the CDR3 reads TGTGCCGGCAGTGACCTAGCAGGCTCCTACAATGAGCAGTTCTTC. It codes for CAGSDLAGSYNEQFF.

The genes are TRBV9 and TRBJ2-3; perhaps TRBD2 as D (5 bases). This CDR3 contains 15 residues. The V end lost 6 bases, the J end lost 4 bases, and 18 bases lay between the germline ends. Germline V gives CDR1 SGDLS, CDR2 YYNGEE. The CDR3 DNA sequence: TGTGCCAGCACCAAGAGGGAGTTTGGCGCAGATACGCAGTATTTT. It codes for CASTKREFGADTQYF.

Concerning this clonotype itself: A much larger clone sits a single nucleotide away, making a read error possible. This CDR3 is CASRTRIASGTNVLTF. The CDR3, as DNA: TGTGCCAGCAGAACTAGGATTGCCTCTGGGACCAACGTCCTGACTTTC. This chain connects TRBV12-3 or TRBV12-4 to TRBJ2-6; D is perhaps TRBD2 (5 bases). The CDR3 sequence is 16 residues long.

In regard to this clonotype: The CDR3 does not close with the conserved phenylalanine or tryptophan, likely indicating a read error. The chain is built from TRBV6-1 and TRBJ1-1; D is unresolved. Germline V lookup: CDR1 MNHNS, CDR2 SASEGT. V was clipped by 2 bases and J by 5 bases, with 9 bases between them. The CDR3 runs to 13 residues. The CDR3 spells CASSENRNTEAFL. CDR3 coding DNA: TGTGCCAGCAGTGAAAATAGAAATACTGAAGCTTTCCTT.

A remark on this clonotype: Germline and junction disagree at one end, which may indicate a read error. The V and J genes are TRBV7-8 and TRBJ2-7, with TRBD2 matching over 8 bases. The germline V gene encodes CDR1 SGHVS and CDR2 FQNEAQ. This CDR3 comprises 18 residues. The CDR3 loop reads CASILRGLSGGSSYEQYF. The CDR3 DNA is TGTGCCAGCATCTTGAGAGGACTCAGCGGGGGAAGCTCCTACGAACAGTACTTC.

In the case of this clonotype: A read error may produce the germline difference seen at one junction end. CDR3 loop: CASSRPFSREPSYEKYF. The CDR3 nucleotides are TGTGCCAGCAGCCGGCCCTTCTCCCGGGAGCCCTCCTACGAGAAGTACTTC. The chain carries TRBV5-6 and TRBJ2-7; the D gene is possibly TRBD2 (6 bases). This CDR3 spans 17 amino acids. CDR1 and CDR2 from the germline V gene are SGHDT and YYEEEE.

As to this clonotype: A much more abundant neighbour one base away suggests this may be a read error. The chain carries TRBV5-1 and TRBJ2-7; 8 positions match TRBD2. Per germline, CDR1 SGHRS and CDR2 YFSETQ. This CDR3 region has 15 residues. The V gene end was trimmed by 6 bases and the J gene end by 1 base; junction bases not matched to a gene: 9. CDR3 nucleotide sequence: TGCGCCAGCACCCGGGAGGGGACAACATCCTACGAGCAGTACTTC. Translation gives CASTREGTTSYEQYF.

In this sample, this clonotype turned up many times. The chain joins TRBV4-1 to TRBJ2-1, with 12 bases that match TRBD2. The germline V gene encodes CDR1 MGHRA and CDR2 YSYEKL. V trimming: 2 bases; J trimming: 6 bases; junction bases outside the gene matches: 5. The CDR3 is 16 residues long. The CDR3 DNA reads TGCGCCAGCAGCCAATGGACTAGCGGGAAACGCAATGAGCAGTTCTTC. It codes for CASSQWTSGKRNEQFF.

A remark on this clonotype: At one end, the junction sequence differs from germline, possibly due to a read error. V and J are TRBV7-8 and TRBJ2-7; D possibly corresponds to TRBD1 (5 bases). The CDR3 totals 13 residues. Germline assignment: CDR1 SGHVS and CDR2 FQNEAQ. For the CDR3, the DNA is TGTGCCAGCAGCTTAGACAGGATGGGCGAGCAGTATTTC. Encoded protein: CASSLDRMGEQYF.

About this clonotype itself: The missing conserved phenylalanine or tryptophan at the end of this CDR3 makes a read error likely. The J gene is TRBJ2-7, the V gene TRBV7-9; no firm D call. V was cut by 6 bases and J by 6 bases, with 9 bases left in between. CDR3 length: 11 residues. Germline loops: CDR1 SEHNR, CDR2 FQNEAQ (reference sequence). The CDR3 loop reads CASRPLSEQYL. The DNA of the CDR3 is TGTGCCAGCAGACCCCTCTCCGAGCAGTACTTA.

This clonotype was found once. The V gene is TRBV11-2, the J gene TRBJ1-5, with TRBD1 identical over 7 bases. The J call is in doubt because the DNA end fits TRBJ2-3 better. Looked up from germline, CDR1 is SGHAT and CDR2 is FQNNGV. This CDR3 has 13 residues. DNA for the CDR3: TGTGCCAGCAGCTACAGCCAGGGACAGCCCCAGTATTTT. It specifies CASSYSQGQPQYF.

As concerns this clonotype: At one end the junction does not follow the germline gene, possibly because of a read error. The chain couples TRBV5-4 to TRBJ2-2; 8 bases are a match to TRBD2. CDR3 length: 16 residues. Germline V gene sequence: CDR1 SGHNT, CDR2 YYREEE (reference sequence). The CDR3 loop is CASSIGISGNTGELFF. Written as DNA, the CDR3 is TGTGCCAGCAGCATCGGGATTAGCGGGAACACCGGTGAGCTGTTTTTT. The full variable domain, completed using reference TRBV5-4 and TRBJ2-2, is ETGVTQSPTHLIKTRGQQVTLRCSSQSGHNTVSWYQQALGQGPQFIFQYYREEENGRGNFPPRFSGLQFPNYSSELNVNALELDDSALYLCASSIGISGNTGELFFGEGSRLTVL.

About this clonotype itself: Because the CDR3 is missing its conserved closing phenylalanine or tryptophan, this is likely a read error. This chain joins TRBV25-1 and TRBJ1-2; D unresolved. The CDR3 covers 15 residues. V lost 4 bases and J lost 2, with 14 bases in between. Germline CDR1 and CDR2: MGHDK and SYGVNS. In DNA, the CDR3 is TGTGCCAGCAGTGCCGCGACGGCTCAAAACTATGGCTACACCTCC. It codes for CASSAATAQNYGYTS.

The J gene is TRBJ1-6, the V gene TRBV6-1, with a weak D call TRBD1 (6 bases). Deletions cut 2 bases from V and 16 bases from J, with 18 bases between. CDR3 size: 14 residues. Germline-derived CDR1 and CDR2 are MNHNS and SASEGT. Here the CDR3 reads CASSERSGANPLHF. Written as DNA, the CDR3 is TGTGCCAGCAGTGAAAGATCAGGGGCTAATCCTCTCCACTTT.

The table lists this clonotype with many counts. The chain couples TRBV28 to TRBJ1-5; D is possibly TRBD1 (5 bases). CDR1 is MDHEN, CDR2 SYDVKM, per germline. This CDR3 is built from 14 residues. The V gene lost 5 bases and the J gene lost 7 bases, with 15 bases spanning the gap. The DNA for the CDR3 is TGTGCCAGCAGTCCGGGGTCGCGGGGGCAGCCCCAGCATTTT. The encoded protein is CASSPGSRGQPQHF.

Concerning this clonotype itself: Without the conserved terminal phenylalanine or tryptophan, this CDR3 likely stems from a read error. V usage is TRBV11-2 and J usage is TRBJ1-4, with 9 nucleotides matching TRBD1. The CDR3 runs 13 residues. Germline values: CDR1 SGHAT, CDR2 FQNNGV. The ends lost 6 bases at V and 6 bases at J; junction bases unmatched: 2. The CDR3 DNA follows: TGTGCCAGCAGGGACAGGGGCCATGAAAAACTGTTTCTT. It is translated as CASRDRGHEKLFL.

This clonotype was detected once. In this CDR3 the conserved last residue, phenylalanine or tryptophan, is missing, so a read error is likely. V gene TRBV11-2 combines with J gene TRBJ2-1, with D maybe TRBD2 (5 bases). CDR1 is SGHAT and CDR2 is FQNNGV in the germline V gene. Trimming stripped 6 bases from V and 13 bases from J, with 22 bases between. The CDR3 consists of 14 residues. The CDR3 protein is CASSPDSRFREQFI. Here the CDR3 DNA reads TGTGCCAGCAGTCCGGACTCGAGGTTTAGGGAACAGTTCATC.

This clonotype occurred many times. The rearrangement links TRBV6-1 to TRBJ1-6, with TRBD1 matching 7 bases. With V trimmed by 2 bases and J by 7 bases, 5 bases remained unmatched. The CDR3 sequence is 15 residues long. Germline V gene lookup returns CDR1 MNHNS and CDR2 SASEGT. CDR3 region: CASSELGRGNSPLHF. CDR3 in DNA: TGTGCCAGCAGTGAATTAGGCAGGGGGAATTCACCCCTCCACTTT.

There are a few counts of this clonotype. This chain uses TRBV19 with TRBJ1-5, with TRBD1 as a possible D gene (6 bases). The CDR3 is made up of 16 amino acids. V was cut by 3 bases and J by 4 bases, with 16 bases left in between. Germline V CDR1 and CDR2: LNHDA, SQIVND (reference sequence). CDR3 amino acids: CASSIDGTGKNQPQHF. The CDR3 DNA is TGTGCCAGTAGTATCGACGGAACAGGGAAGAATCAGCCCCAGCATTTT.

For this clonotype: Possible read error: a much larger clone is one base away. V usage is TRBV5-1 and J usage is TRBJ2-2, with 9 bases that match TRBD1. After removal of 3 bases from V and 6 bases from J, the junction contained 12 bases not matched to a gene. There are 17 residues in the CDR3. Germline lookup yields CDR1 SGHRS and CDR2 YFSETQ. The chain's CDR3 is CASSSVSSGTGSGELFF. The CDR3 nucleotides read TGCGCCAGCAGCTCGGTTAGCTCCGGGACAGGGTCCGGGGAGCTGTTTTTT.

A remark on this clonotype: Being one base from a much bigger clone, this may be a read error. The chain uses TRBV9 and TRBJ1-1, with D maybe TRBD1 (6 bases). The germline V and J ends were trimmed by 4 bases and 4 bases, with 14 bases remaining between them. The CDR3 totals 14 residues. Germline CDR1 SGDLS, CDR2 YYNGEE. The CDR3 loop is CASSTRDTCTEAFF. Written as DNA, the CDR3 is TGTGCCAGCAGCACCCGGGACACTTGCACTGAAGCTTTCTTT.

Concerning this clonotype: The germline gene is not matched at one end of the junction; a read error may be the cause. The chain joins TRBV11-2 to TRBJ2-2; perhaps TRBD2 as D (6 bases). The length of the CDR3 is 16 residues. Germline V gene sequence: CDR1 SGHAT, CDR2 FQNNGV. This CDR3 reads CAGSFRLVGDVGELFF. CDR3 DNA sequence: TGTGCCGGCAGCTTCCGACTAGTGGGAGATGTGGGGGAGCTGTTTTTT. The variable domain in full, with the rest retrieved from reference TRBV11-2 and TRBJ2-2, is EAGVAQSPRYKIIEKRQSVAFWCNPISGHATLYWYQQILGQGPKLLIQFQNNGVVDDSQLPKDRFSAERLKGVDSTLKIQPAKLEDSAVYLCAGSFRLVGDVGELFFGEGSRLTVL.

This clonotype was detected once. CDR3: CSVDGYRTREEQFF. The DNA of the CDR3 is TGCAGCGTTGATGGATACCGAACTCGCGAAGAGCAGTTCTTC. The genes are TRBV29-1 and TRBJ2-1, with no clear D. V lost 3 bases and J 10 bases, leaving 19 bases between the germline ends. This CDR3 spans 14 amino acids. Germline V gives CDR1 SQVTM, CDR2 ANQGSEA.

On this clonotype itself: One base away lies a much larger clone, so this may be a sequencing read error. The chain is built from TRBV2 and TRBJ2-1; 11 nucleotides line up with TRBD2. The trim removed 7 bases at V and 9 bases at J, leaving 8 bases unmatched. The CDR3 is 14 residues long. Germline V gene data show CDR1 as SNHLY and CDR2 as FYNNEI. The CDR3 sequence is CASIRELAGVEQFF. For the CDR3, the DNA is TGTGCCAGCATAAGGGAACTAGCGGGAGTTGAGCAGTTCTTC.

A few counts support this clonotype. This chain links TRBV28 with TRBJ2-1; 9 nucleotides match TRBD2. Trimming at V came to 8 bases and at J to 5 bases, leaving 10 bases not matched to a gene. This CDR3 region has 15 residues. Germline lookup yields CDR1 MDHEN and CDR2 SYDVKM. This CDR3 is CASPPPSGINNEQFF. The CDR3 nucleotides are TGTGCCAGCCCTCCTCCTAGCGGGATAAACAATGAGCAGTTCTTC.

This clonotype has a handful of counts. This clone may be a read error of a much larger clone one base away. This rearrangement joins TRBV6-1 to TRBJ2-1; no firm D call. CDR3 length equals 16 residues. CDR1 MNHNS and CDR2 SASEGT come from the germline V gene. V was clipped by 8 bases and J by 2 bases, with 19 bases between them. The CDR3 DNA reads TGTGCCAGCCATAGCAAGAAACCTACTACCTACAATGAGCAGTTCTTC. Protein sequence: CASHSKKPTTYNEQFF.

This clonotype was counted only a few times. The chain carries TRBV2 and TRBJ2-1, with 9 bases identical to TRBD2. The V gene's germline CDR1 is SNHLY and CDR2 FYNNEI. With V trimmed by 6 bases and J by 8 bases, 8 bases remained unmatched. The CDR3 extends over 14 amino acids. The CDR3 DNA follows: TGTGCCAGCAGGATAGCGGGAGAGGGTGATGAGCAGTTCTTC. It is translated as CASRIAGEGDEQFF. Full variable domain (outside the CDR3, taken from reference TRBV2 and TRBJ2-1): EPEVTQTPSHQVTQMGQEVILRCVPISNHLYFYWYRQILGQKVEFLVSFYNNEISEKSEIFDDQFSVERPDGSNFTLKIRSTKLEDSAMYFCASRIAGEGDEQFFGPGTRLTVL.

On this clonotype: The germline gene is not matched at one end of the junction; a read error may be the cause. This chain connects TRBV6-1 to TRBJ2-1; the D gene is possibly TRBD2 (6 bases). CDR1 is MNHNS, CDR2 SASEGT, per germline. The CDR3 length is 14 residues. This CDR3 is CASSGLLAGDEQFF. CDR3 bases: TGTGCTAGCAGTGGACTACTAGCTGGCGATGAGCAGTTCTTC.